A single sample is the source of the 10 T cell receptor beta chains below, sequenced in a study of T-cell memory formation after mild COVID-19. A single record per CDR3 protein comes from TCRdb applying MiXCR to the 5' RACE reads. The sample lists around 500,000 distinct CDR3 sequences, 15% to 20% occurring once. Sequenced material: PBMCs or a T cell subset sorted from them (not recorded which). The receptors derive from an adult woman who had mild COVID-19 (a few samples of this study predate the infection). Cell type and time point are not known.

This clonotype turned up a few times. The CDR3 DNA sequence: TGTGCCAGCAGCCTGGGACAGGGGCGGCATTCACCCCTCCACTTT. Translated, it gives CASSLGQGRHSPLHF. V is TRBV5-6 and J is TRBJ1-6; 10 positions agree with TRBD1. J gave up 8 bases and V 4 bases, and 6 bases lay outside the gene matches. Germline-derived CDR1 and CDR2 are SGHDT and YYEEEE. CDR3 length: 15 residues.

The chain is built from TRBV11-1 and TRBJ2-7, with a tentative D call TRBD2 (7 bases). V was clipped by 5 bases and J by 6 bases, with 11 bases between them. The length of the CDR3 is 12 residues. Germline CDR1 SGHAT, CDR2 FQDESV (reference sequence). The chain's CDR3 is CASSRRGGEQYF. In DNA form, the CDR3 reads TGTGCCAGCAGCAGGAGGGGGGGCGAGCAGTACTTC. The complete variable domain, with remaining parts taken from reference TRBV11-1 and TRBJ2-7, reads EAEVAQSPRYKITEKSQAVAFWCDPISGHATLYWYRQILGQGPELLVQFQDESVVDDSQLPKDRFSAERLKGVDSTLKIQPAELGDSAMYLCASSRRGGEQYFGPGTRLTVT.

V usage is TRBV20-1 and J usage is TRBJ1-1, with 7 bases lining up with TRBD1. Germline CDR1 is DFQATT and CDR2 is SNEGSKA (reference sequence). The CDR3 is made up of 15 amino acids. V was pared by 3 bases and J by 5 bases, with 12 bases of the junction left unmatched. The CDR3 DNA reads TGCAGTGCTAGCGACCCTAGACAGGGAGGGACTGAAGCTTTCTTT. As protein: CSASDPRQGGTEAFF.

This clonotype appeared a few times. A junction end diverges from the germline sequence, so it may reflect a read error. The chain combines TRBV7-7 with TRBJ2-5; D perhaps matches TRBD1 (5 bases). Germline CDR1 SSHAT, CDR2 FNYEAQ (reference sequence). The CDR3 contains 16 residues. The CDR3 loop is CASSLQLTRRGETQYF. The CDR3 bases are TGTGCTAGCAGCTTACAGCTCACCCGAAGGGGAGAGACCCAGTACTTC.

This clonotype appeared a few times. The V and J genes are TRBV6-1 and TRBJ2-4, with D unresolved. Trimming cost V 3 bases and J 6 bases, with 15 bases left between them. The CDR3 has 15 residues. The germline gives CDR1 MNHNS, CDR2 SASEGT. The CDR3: CASSDPLVSGNIQYF. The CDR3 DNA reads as TGTGCCAGCAGTGATCCCTTAGTATCGGGAAACATTCAGTACTTC.

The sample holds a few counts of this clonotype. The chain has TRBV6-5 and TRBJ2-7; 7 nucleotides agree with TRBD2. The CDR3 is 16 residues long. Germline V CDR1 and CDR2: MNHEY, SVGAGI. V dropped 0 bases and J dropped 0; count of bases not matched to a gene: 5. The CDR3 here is CASSYSRTGGSYEQYF. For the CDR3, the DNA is TGTGCCAGCAGTTACTCAAGGACGGGAGGCTCCTACGAGCAGTACTTC.

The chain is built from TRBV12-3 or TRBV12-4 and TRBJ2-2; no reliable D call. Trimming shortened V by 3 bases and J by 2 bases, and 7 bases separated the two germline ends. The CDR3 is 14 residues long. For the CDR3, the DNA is TGTGCCAGCAGTTTTAACCTTAACACCGGGGAGCTGTTTTTT. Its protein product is CASSFNLNTGELFF.

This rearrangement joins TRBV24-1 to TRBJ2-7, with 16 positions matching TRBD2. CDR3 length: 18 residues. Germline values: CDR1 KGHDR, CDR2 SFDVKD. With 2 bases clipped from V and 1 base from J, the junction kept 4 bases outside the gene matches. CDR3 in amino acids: CATSDSGTSGRASYEQYF. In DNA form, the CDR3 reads TGTGCCACCAGTGATTCCGGGACTAGCGGGAGGGCTTCCTACGAGCAGTACTTC.

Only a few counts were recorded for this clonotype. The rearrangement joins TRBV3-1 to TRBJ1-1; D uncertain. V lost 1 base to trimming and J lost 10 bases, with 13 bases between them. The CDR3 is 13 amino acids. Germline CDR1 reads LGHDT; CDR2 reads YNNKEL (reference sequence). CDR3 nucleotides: TGTGCCAGCAGCCAAGGTCACTCTGGACGAGCTTTCTTT. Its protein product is CASSQGHSGRAFF.

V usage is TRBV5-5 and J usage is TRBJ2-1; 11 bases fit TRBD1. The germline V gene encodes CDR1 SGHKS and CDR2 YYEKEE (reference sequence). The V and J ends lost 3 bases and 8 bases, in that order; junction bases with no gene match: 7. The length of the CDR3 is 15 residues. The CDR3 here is CASSSRDRGGYEQFF. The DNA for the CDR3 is TGTGCCAGCAGCTCAAGGGACAGGGGGGGATATGAGCAGTTCTTC.